One and the same sample provided the 4 T cell receptor beta chains below, sequenced in a study of blood T cell repertoires in COVID-19. Using immunoSEQ multiplex PCR, the repertoire was profiled, and TCRdb retains in-frame clones only, with some absent. The table lists about 80,000 clones, around 78% of them singletons. What was sequenced was peripheral blood. The receptor set was obtained from a man aged 60 to 75 with COVID-19, enrolled during active disease.

This clone was found a few times. V gene TRBV13 combines with J gene TRBJ2-3; 11 bases agree with TRBD2. Per the germline V gene, CDR1 is PRHDT and CDR2 is FYEKMQ (reference sequence). Trimming cost V 5 bases and J 6 bases; bases outside gene matches: 10. The CDR3 spans 16 residues. In DNA form, the CDR3 reads TGTGCCAGCAGCCTCCGTAGCGGGAGGGCTGGGGATACGCAGTATTTT. It yields the protein CASSLRSGRAGDTQYF.

The V call is TRBV5-5, the J call TRBJ2-1; TRBD2 agrees at 10 bases. From germline, CDR1 is SGHKS and CDR2 YYEKEE (reference sequence). CDR3 length: 12 amino acids. V lost 2 bases to trimming and J lost 12 bases; unmatched junction nucleotides: 2. The CDR3 sequence is CASSLAGGVQFF. As DNA, the CDR3 is TGTGCCAGCAGCTTAGCGGGAGGGGTGCAGTTCTTC.

This clone has ten or more counts. This sequence joins TRBV9 and TRBJ1-2; maybe TRBD1 (6 bases). Germline-derived CDR1 and CDR2 are SGDLS and YYNGEE. V shed 0 bases and J shed 7 bases, with 13 bases lying between them. The CDR3 runs to 14 residues. The chain's CDR3 is CASSVAAQGTGYTF. CDR3 DNA: TGTGCCAGCAGCGTAGCTGCCCAGGGGACTGGCTACACCTTC.

The V call is TRBV5-1, the J call TRBJ2-2; 7 bases agree with TRBD1. V gave up 5 bases and J gave up 3 bases; unmatched junction bases: 4. The CDR3 is 14 residues long. Germline V CDR1 and CDR2: SGHRS, YFSETQ. Here the CDR3 DNA reads TGCGCCAGCAGGGACAGGAAGGACACCGGGGAGCTGTTTTTT. It encodes CASRDRKDTGELFF.